A selection of T cell receptor beta chains follows, all from one sample in a study of cytomegalovirus exposure and HLA in healthy donors. Repertoires were generated with immunoSEQ multiplex PCR, while TCRdb's copy carries only in-frame clones and drops some. In the table there are some 100,000 clones, 84% of which are singletons. The sample taken for sequencing was PBMCs. The receptor source for this set is a young woman in good health and CMV-seronegative. Both conserved end residues are trimmed from each CDR3.

>TRBJ1-1|TRBV7-9
ASSLAGQGLNTEAF
>TRBJ1-1|TRBV7-2
ASSWGGGLGTEAF
>TRBJ2-5|TRBV14
ASSPQWTSVGETQY
>TRBJ1-2|TRBV5-6
ASSLVGEGQNYGYT
>TRBJ2-7|TRBV19
ASSTIASGAEQY
>TRBJ1-1|TRBV28
ASSVGQGEAF
>TRBJ2-1|TRBV4-3
ASSQDPRLEPNNEQF
>TRBJ2-2|TRBV19
ASSGGGTGELF
>TRBJ2-7|TRBV6-5
ASRSGQGPPYEQY
>TRBJ1-2|TRBV27
ASSPRTATVEWGGYT
>TRBJ2-3|TRBV5-1
ASSFALASGTDTQY
>TRBJ1-2|TRBV6-1
ASRRTGAYGYT
>TRBJ2-1|TRBV5-8
ASRRTTANEQF
>TRBJ2-7|TRBV4-3
ASSQAGTEVYEQY
>TRBJ1-1|TRBV6-5
ASSSDTRIGEAF
>TRBJ2-5|TRBV7-3
ASSLAPGETQY
>TRBJ2-6|TRBV28
ASSYEAGVSGANVLT
>TRBJ1-5|TRBV6-1
ASRDFSQPQH
>TRBJ2-7|TRBV7-9
ASSLTGTGSYEQY
>TRBJ1-1|TRBV18
ASSPQGLVERVTEAF
>TRBJ1-4|TRBV28
ASSPGHDGEKLF
>TRBJ2-5|TRBV6-5
ASSLGAEETQY
>TRBJ2-7|TRBV4-1
ASRGPGRGPFEQY
>TRBJ2-7|TRBV2
ASSEFRYEQY
>TRBJ2-5|TRBV6-1
ASTPGIADQETQY
>TRBJ1-4|TRBV7-2
ASSKEVGQYNEKLF
>TRBJ2-7|TRBV30
AWSVQWLGQGAYEQY
>TRBJ2-2|TRBV4-1
ASSPLGQINTGELF
>TRBJ1-2|TRBV6-6
ASSYYDSNVAYGYT
>TRBJ2-1|TRBV6-4
ASSDTERASVNEQF
>TRBJ2-7|TRBV9
ASSGDGEQY
>TRBJ1-2|TRBV11-2
ASSLVRANYGYT
>TRBJ2-3|TRBV5-4
ASSLGGADTQY
>TRBJ2-1|TRBV29-1
SVLGSFNEQF
>TRBJ2-5|TRBV15
ATSRDRSGGHQY
>TRBJ2-7|TRBV27
ASATVNYEQY
>TRBJ2-2|TRBV4-3
ASSQAHLSRADTGELF
>TRBJ1-2|TRBV9
ASSATGQNYGYT
>TRBJ1-1|TRBV19
ASSIQSGGRRAF
>TRBJ1-2|TRBV9
ASSVGQGPGYT
>TRBJ2-3|TRBV20-1
SARITDTQY